This is a list of T cell receptor beta chains from one sample in a study of T cell repertoires in cytomegalovirus infection. These TCRs are of unknown antigen specificity. TCRdb called the reads again in MiXCR, with one record for every CDR3 protein. The table shows 700,000 to 850,000 distinct CDR3 sequences, with 32% occurring only once. Sequenced here: cultured CD8+ T cells from PBMCs, sampled from culture after CMV antigen stimulation. Receptor source: a human donor in good health (CMV status not recorded). Some clones in this sample may be carry-over from other donors' samples. Each CDR3 is given with its conserved first and last residue. A D gene is named only where the DNA matches it firmly. Clone size is stated in some rows and not others, as once, few, many or a class when expanded.

TRBV27,once,15,TRBJ2-5,TRBD1,TGTGCCAGCAGTTCTAGAGGGGGCTACATCGAGACCCAGTACTTC,CASSSRGGYIETQYF
TRBV27,few,15,TRBJ2-3,TRBD1,TGTGCCAGCGGCTTGACAGGGGGCTACACAGATACGCAGTATTTT,CASGLTGGYTDTQYF
TRBV6-2/TRBV6-3,few,16,TRBJ1-6,NA,TGTGCCAGCAGTTCCGGGACGTACTCCTATAATTCACCCCTCCACTTT,CASSSGTYSYNSPLHF
TRBV6-7,NA,13,TRBJ1-2,NA,TGTGCCAGCAGATCCGGGGCGATCTATGGCTACACCTTC,CASRSGAIYGYTF
TRBV7-6,few,13,TRBJ2-7,NA,TGTGCCAGCCTCCGTACCCAGGGCCGCGAGCAGTACTTC,CASLRTQGREQYF
TRBV20-1,NA,14,TRBJ1-6,NA,TGCAGTGCTAGTCTCCCACCCTCGAATTCACCCCTCCACTTT,CSASLPPSNSPLHF
TRBV6-6,few,14,TRBJ2-7,NA,TGTGCCAGCAGTAACAGGAACAATTTCTACGAGCAGTACTTC,CASSNRNNFYEQYF
TRBV2,NA,14,TRBJ2-2,NA,TGTGCCAGCAGTGGAGAAGGGGACACCGGGGAGCTGTTTTTT,CASSGEGDTGELFF
TRBV7-2,many,16,TRBJ2-3,TRBD1,TGTGCCAGCGGACAACCCGGGACAGGGGTGACAGATACGCAGTATTTT,CASGQPGTGVTDTQYF
TRBV7-9,few,13,TRBJ1-1,NA,TGTGCCAGCAGCTTCCCCGGAGGGGGTCAAGCTTTCTTT,CASSFPGGGQAFF
TRBV27,NA,14,TRBJ1-6,TRBD1,TGTGCCAGCAGGCTCCAGGGGGCGAATTCACCCCTCCACTTT,CASRLQGANSPLHF
TRBV2,NA,18,TRBJ2-3,TRBD2,TGTGCCAGCTGGGGACTAGCGGGGGGTCCCGCTAGCACAGATACGCAGTATTTT,CASWGLAGGPASTDTQYF
TRBV7-8,many,16,TRBJ1-1,NA,TGTGCCAGCAGCTCGTACGCTAAGATCATGAACACTGAAGCTTTCTTT,CASSSYAKIMNTEAFF
TRBV12-3/TRBV12-4,many,16,TRBJ2-5,NA,TGTGCCAGCAGTTTAGCGCTCGGGACAAAGGGAGAGACCCAGTACTTC,CASSLALGTKGETQYF
TRBV5-1,few,15,TRBJ2-5,TRBD1,TGCGCCAGCAGCCCCTCGGACAGGGTTGGAGAGACCCAGTACTTC,CASSPSDRVGETQYF
TRBV7-3,many,16,TRBJ2-1,NA,TGTGCCAGCAGCTTAAGGGACTCCGCACCATACAATGAGCAGTTCTTC,CASSLRDSAPYNEQFF
TRBV3-1,NA,18,TRBJ2-5,TRBD1,TGTGCCAGCAGCCAAGGAGTCTACAGGGGGGCGTCTCAAGAGACCCAGTACTTC,CASSQGVYRGASQETQYF
TRBV19,NA,16,TRBJ1-5,NA,TGTGCCAGTAGCCCACAGCCCCTCGATAGCAATCAGCCCCAGCATTTT,CASSPQPLDSNQPQHF
TRBV7-6,NA,16,TRBJ2-7,TRBD1,TGTGCCAGCAGCTTACAGTGGACAGGGTCCCTTGGGGAGCAGTACTTC,CASSLQWTGSLGEQYF
TRBV4-1,NA,15,TRBJ1-2,NA,TGCGCCAGCAGCCAAGATGACTACGGGGACTATGGCTACACCTTC,CASSQDDYGDYGYTF
TRBV6-5,many,13,TRBJ1-2,NA,TGTGCCAGCAGTTACGGGAGCCTCTATGGCTACACCTTC,CASSYGSLYGYTF
TRBV4-1,NA,17,TRBJ2-2,TRBD1,TGCGCCAGCAGCCAAGATCAGGGTAGGGGGCATACCGGGGAGCTGTTTTTT,CASSQDQGRGHTGELFF
TRBV28,many,15,TRBJ2-3,NA,TGTGCCAGCAGTTTAGGTAGAGGGAACACAGATACGCAGTATTTT,CASSLGRGNTDTQYF
TRBV7-8,NA,14,TRBJ2-7,TRBD2,TGTGCCAGCAGCTTAGGGACTAGCGTACACGAGCAGTACTTC,CASSLGTSVHEQYF
TRBV20-1,NA,15,TRBJ1-5,TRBD1,TGCAGTGCTAGAGTGGGGGGGACAGGGGTCCAGCCCCAGCATTTT,CSARVGGTGVQPQHF
TRBV12-3/TRBV12-4,many,14,TRBJ2-5,TRBD1,TGTGCCAGCAGTTACGGGACAGTCCAAGAGACCCAGTACTTC,CASSYGTVQETQYF
TRBV6-1,NA,15,TRBJ2-1,TRBD1,TGTGCCAGCAGTGAAACGCTCGACAGGGACAATGAGCAGTTCTTC,CASSETLDRDNEQFF
TRBV7-8,NA,16,TRBJ2-3,TRBD1,TGTGCCAGCAGCTTAGGGACAGGGTATTCCACAGATACGCAGTATTTT,CASSLGTGYSTDTQYF
TRBV7-2,many,16,TRBJ2-3,TRBD2,TGTGCCAGCAGCTCCCAGCGGGGGGGGCGAACAGATACGCAGTATTTT,CASSSQRGGRTDTQYF
TRBV12-3/TRBV12-4,NA,12,TRBJ2-1,NA,TGTGCCAGCAGTATATTCAGCAATGAGCAGTTCTTC,CASSIFSNEQFF